The 12 T cell receptor beta chains presented below share a single source sample, sequenced in a study of vaccination effects on CD4 cells after COVID-19. With the ViraFEST assay, the study expanded antigen-specific CD4+ T cells using viral peptide pools, then sequenced them. When around 9 days of culture had elapsed, CD4+ T cells were isolated. BNT162b2 vaccine or mRNA-1273 vaccine was given to participants in two doses. Profiling relied on immunoSEQ multiplex PCR, and the TCRdb table lists in-frame clones only, not all of them. The data contain around 24,000 clones, approximately 79% of them seen just once; the ten biggest clones take up 5.5% to 6.5%. No antigens are known for them. The sample consisted of CD4+ T cells from PBMCs cultured with SARS-CoV-2 spike peptides, taken after COVID-19 vaccination. These TCRs come from a human donor who received a COVID-19 vaccine. Some clones in this sample may be carry-over from other donors' samples.

The chain has TRBV19 and TRBJ2-6; no reliable D call. Trimming shortened V by 5 bases and J by 1 base, and 12 bases separated the two germline ends. CDR3 length: 16 amino acids. Germline assignment: CDR1 LNHDA and CDR2 SQIVND (reference sequence). DNA for the CDR3: TGTGCCAGTAGTCAGAGATTCGGGTCTGGGGCCAACGTCCTGACTTTC. As protein: CASSQRFGSGANVLTF.

The chain is built from TRBV5-1 and TRBJ1-3; TRBD1 matches 8 bases. Per germline, CDR1 SGHRS and CDR2 YFSETQ. The V and J ends lost 4 bases and 3 bases, in that order; junction bases with no gene match: 6. The CDR3 covers 15 residues. The CDR3 nucleotides are TGCGCCAGCAGCACAGGACAGGGACTTGGAAACACCATATATTTT. This translates into CASSTGQGLGNTIYF.

In the case of this clone: The junction does not match germline at one end; this may be a read error. The V gene is TRBV4-2, the J gene TRBJ1-5, with a weak D call TRBD1 (6 bases). The CDR3 is 16 amino acids. The germline V gene encodes CDR1 LGHNA and CDR2 YNFKEQ. CDR3 protein: CASSQDYGQSNQPQHF. Written as DNA, the CDR3 is TGTGCCAGCAGTCAAGACTATGGACAGAGCAATCAGCCCCAGCATTTT.

The V and J genes are TRBV7-9 and TRBJ1-1; TRBD1 might be the D (5 bases). V lost 4 bases and J lost 4, with 10 bases in between. Looked up from germline, CDR1 is SEHNR and CDR2 is FQNEAQ (reference sequence). CDR3 length equals 13 residues. CDR3 protein: CASSSRGFTEAFF. The CDR3 DNA sequence: TGTGCCAGCAGCTCCCGGGGGTTCACTGAAGCTTTCTTT. The full variable domain, with the rest looked up from reference TRBV7-9 and TRBJ1-1, is DTGVSQNPRHKITKRGQNVTFRCDPISEHNRLYWYRQTLGQGPEFLTYFQNEAQLEKSRLLSDRFSAERPKGSFSTLEIQRTEQGDSAMYLCASSSRGFTEAFFGQGTRLTVV.

CDR3 sequence (DNA): TGTGCCAGCAGCCAAGCAGGGCAAGAGACCCAGTACTTC. Translation: CASSQAGQETQYF. V gene TRBV3-1 (or the pseudogene TRBV3-2) combines with J gene TRBJ2-5; a weak D match, TRBD1 (5 bases). Germline CDR1 is LGHDT and CDR2 is YNNKEL (reference sequence). The V end lost 1 base, the J end lost 2 bases, and 5 bases lay between the germline ends. This CDR3 is 13 amino acids long.

The chain combines TRBV24-1 with TRBJ2-3; 8 bases are shared with TRBD1. The length of the CDR3 is 17 residues. The trim removed 3 bases at V and 5 bases at J, leaving 12 bases unmatched. Germline values: CDR1 KGHDR, CDR2 SFDVKD. CDR3: CATSDEGQGARRDTQYF. The CDR3 DNA reads TGTGCCACCAGTGATGAGGGGCAGGGGGCGAGAAGAGATACGCAGTATTTT.

The gene calls are TRBV9 and TRBJ1-6, with D possibly TRBD1 on 6 matching bases. Germline lookup yields CDR1 SGDLS and CDR2 YYNGEE. This CDR3 has 15 amino acids. Between the trimmed V and J ends, which lost 1 base and 5 bases, there was a span of 10 bases. The CDR3 coding sequence is TGTGCCAGCAGCGTACAGGGGTTGGATAATTCACCCCTCCACTTT. It translates to CASSVQGLDNSPLHF.

The CDR3 DNA follows: TGTGCCAGCAGTTACGGCCGACACCAAGGGGAGCTGTTTTTT. This gives the protein CASSYGRHQGELFF. The V and J genes are TRBV6-5 and TRBJ2-2; D is ambiguous. This CDR3 has 14 amino acids. Trimming took off 2 bases at V and 8 bases at J, with 12 bases between the two ends. Germline V gene sequence: CDR1 MNHEY, CDR2 SVGAGI.

The chain uses TRBV29-1 and TRBJ1-5; 9 bases fit TRBD1. The CDR3 totals 13 residues. V was pared by 4 bases and J by 6 bases, with 4 bases of the junction left unmatched. Germline CDR1 SQVTM, CDR2 ANQGSEA. The CDR3 DNA is TGCAGCGTTGCACAGGGGGCTGTTCAGCCCCAGCATTTT. Its translation: CSVAQGAVQPQHF.

This sequence joins TRBV19 and TRBJ2-4; TRBD2 matches 7 bases. The V gene's germline CDR1 is LNHDA and CDR2 SQIVND (reference sequence). With 6 bases clipped from V and 4 bases from J, the junction kept 9 bases outside the gene matches. The CDR3 runs to 15 residues. CDR3 DNA: TGTGCCAGTAGCCCCCCTGGGAGGGCTAAAAACATTCAGTACTTC. Protein: CASSPPGRAKNIQYF.

This sequence joins TRBV7-3 and TRBJ2-5; 10 bases fit TRBD2. Germline loops: CDR1 SGHTA, CDR2 FQGTGA. This CDR3 spans 15 amino acids. Trimming removed 5 bases from V and 2 bases from J; junction bases left unmatched: 5. CDR3 sequence: CASSRSGGTQETQYF. In DNA, the CDR3 is TGTGCCAGCAGCCGTAGCGGGGGGACACAAGAGACCCAGTACTTC.

CDR3 nucleotide sequence: TGCGCCAGCAGCCACCCGGGACAGGGGGGGTACAATGAGCAGTTCTTC. This sequence encodes CASSHPGQGGYNEQFF. The chain has TRBV4-1 and TRBJ2-1; TRBD1 agrees at 11 bases. Germline V gene lookup returns CDR1 MGHRA and CDR2 YSYEKL. The V and J ends lost 3 bases and 4 bases, in that order; junction bases with no gene match: 5. This CDR3 has 16 residues.